Listed below are T cell receptor beta chains from one sample, sequenced in a study of cytomegalovirus exposure and HLA in healthy donors. Profiled with immunoSEQ multiplex PCR; TCRdb holds only in-frame clones, not every one. The table records about 190,000 clones, roughly three quarters of them present only once. Sequences were obtained from PBMCs. These receptors all stem from a woman aged 50 to 60 in good health and CMV-seronegative. CDR3s include the opening cysteine and the closing phenylalanine or tryptophan. D genes are given only for firm matches. Only part of the rows carry a size: once, few, many, or a class if the clone is expanded.

D | size | J | V | DNA | CDR3
NA | few | TRBJ2-2 | TRBV5-1 | TGCGCCAGCAGCTTGCTACAGGGGAACACCGGGGAGCTGTTTTTT | CASSLLQGNTGELFF
TRBD1 | NA | TRBJ1-4 | TRBV4-3 | TGCGCCAGCAGCCAAGTTGGGCAGGGGGTTGGAAAACTGTTTTTT | CASSQVGQGVGKLFF
TRBD1 | NA | TRBJ1-4 | TRBV7-9 | TGTGCCAGCAGCTCCTACCTGACAGGGTCTAATGAAAAACTGTTTTTT | CASSSYLTGSNEKLFF
NA | NA | TRBJ2-1 | TRBV5-4 | TGTGCCAGCAGCCGGGACTTTGACAATGAGCAGTTCTTC | CASSRDFDNEQFF
NA | few | TRBJ1-1 | TRBV2 | TGTGCCAGCAGTGCGGCGACTCCACCTAACACTGAAGCTTTCTTT | CASSAATPPNTEAFF
TRBD1 | NA | TRBJ2-7 | TRBV27 | TGTGCCAGCCAGGGGGTTTACTACGAGCAGTACTTC | CASQGVYYEQYF
NA | NA | TRBJ1-4 | TRBV7-9 | TGTGCCAGCAGCGAAGGCAGGGTAGCTAATGAAAAACTGTTTTTT | CASSEGRVANEKLFF
TRBD1 | NA | TRBJ2-3 | TRBV7-3 | TGTGCCAGCAGCTCAGGGGGACGGGATACGCAGTATTTT | CASSSGGRDTQYF
NA | once | TRBJ2-2 | TRBV7-8 | TGTGCCAGCAGCTCGAGGGACACAAGGAACACCGGGGAGCTGTTTTTT | CASSSRDTRNTGELFF
TRBD1 | few | TRBJ1-3 | TRBV6-6 | TGTGCCAGCAGCCTCGGGACAGGGGGAAGAAACACCATATATTTT | CASSLGTGGRNTIYF
NA | few | TRBJ2-7 | TRBV9 | TGTGCCAGCAGCGTAGGGACAGCTTACGAGCAGTACTTC | CASSVGTAYEQYF
TRBD1 | NA | TRBJ1-1 | TRBV7-9 | TGTGCCAGCACCCCCTGGGACAGGGGGGGACGGAACACTGAAGCTTTCTTT | CASTPWDRGGRNTEAFF
TRBD2 | NA | TRBJ2-3 | TRBV5-1 | TGCGCCAGCAGCTTGCTATTGGGGCCCGGGACTAGCGGGGGAACAGATACGCAGTATTTT | CASSLLLGPGTSGGTDTQYF
NA | NA | TRBJ2-3 | TRBV6-6 | TGTGCCAGCAGCGACCAGGGAACGCAGTATTTT | CASSDQGTQYF
NA | NA | TRBJ2-7 | TRBV19 | TGTGCCTCTAGTTGGGGCAGGACCTACGAGCAGTACTTC | CASSWGRTYEQYF
NA | NA | TRBJ2-2 | TRBV7-2 | TGTGCCAGCAGCTTAATAGCGGTGAACACCGGGGAGCTGTTTTTT | CASSLIAVNTGELFF
NA | NA | TRBJ1-3 | TRBV10-3 | TGTGCCATCAGTGGAACAGGGTTAAAGGTTCTGGGCGGAAACACCATATATTTT | CAISGTGLKVLGGNTIYF
NA | NA | TRBJ1-1 | TRBV18 | TGTGCCAGCTCGCGCGGGGGCACGGACACTGAAGCTTTCTTT | CASSRGGTDTEAFF
NA | NA | TRBJ1-1 | TRBV19 | TGTGCCAGTAGTATTCAGGGGCGAACTGAAGCTTTCTTT | CASSIQGRTEAFF
TRBD1 | NA | TRBJ1-3 | TRBV7-6 | TGTGCCAGCAGTATAACAGGGGGCTCTGGAAACACCATATATTTT | CASSITGGSGNTIYF
NA | NA | TRBJ2-5 | TRBV11-2 | TGTGCCAGCAGCTACTACGGGGAGACCCAGTACTTC | CASSYYGETQYF
TRBD1 | NA | TRBJ2-5 | TRBV29-1 | TGCAGCGTTGTGGGGGACAGGGGCATAGAGACCCAGTACTTC | CSVVGDRGIETQYF
NA | once | TRBJ2-1 | TRBV28 | TGTGCCAGCAGTCGCCGGGTTTACAATGAGCAGTTCTTC | CASSRRVYNEQFF
TRBD2 | NA | TRBJ2-7 | TRBV9 | TGTGCCAGCACCACTAGCGGGAGGGCGGCCGACGAGCAGTACTTC | CASTTSGRAADEQYF
TRBD1 | once | TRBJ2-6 | TRBV7-2 | TGTGCCAGCAGCCCAAGGGACAGATTTTCCTCTGGGGCCAACGTCCTGACTTTC | CASSPRDRFSSGANVLTF
NA | NA | TRBJ2-7 | TRBV9 | TGTGCCAGCAGCGTAGGGTCGGGGAGCTCCTACGAGCAGTACTTC | CASSVGSGSSYEQYF
TRBD1 | once | TRBJ2-3 | TRBV13 | TGTGCCAGCAGCTCGCCCCGACAGGGGCGAGATACGCAGTATTTT | CASSSPRQGRDTQYF
TRBD2 | NA | TRBJ2-7 | TRBV15 | TGTGCCACCAGCAGAAAGCGGGGGGGCTCTTACGAGCAGTACTTC | CATSRKRGGSYEQYF
TRBD1 | NA | TRBJ2-7 | TRBV9 | TGTGCCAGCAGCCCGGGACAGACTTTACACGAGCAGTACTTC | CASSPGQTLHEQYF
NA | once | TRBJ2-7 | TRBV18 | TGTGCCAGCTCATCCCCGGGTGGCTACGAGCAGTACTTC | CASSSPGGYEQYF
TRBD1 | NA | TRBJ2-3 | TRBV18 | TGTGCCAGCTCACCATCGGGGGCCGGGACAGGTAGCGATTTT | CASSPSGAGTGSDF